This TCR beta chain was observed in a study of technical replicates of blood from a few donors. The V gene end was trimmed by 5 bases and the J gene end by 3 bases; junction bases not matched to a gene: 8. This CDR3 region has 16 residues. Germline lookup yields CDR1 SSHAT and CDR2 FNYEAQ (reference sequence). Generated by immunoSEQ multiplex PCR, the TCRdb table keeps only in-frame clones and is missing some. Of roughly 68,000 clones in the sample, about 88% were seen once. The chain couples TRBV7-7 to TRBJ2-1; 9 positions agree with TRBD2. Sequencing input: PBMCs. The receptor's source is a human donor in good health. Some clones in this sample may be carry-over from other donors' samples. The CDR3 sequence: CASSPLSGSLYNEQFF. For the CDR3, the DNA is TGTGCCAGCAGCCCCCTTAGCGGGAGCCTCTACAATGAGCAGTTCTTC. The variable domain in full, with the rest retrieved from reference TRBV7-7 and TRBJ2-1, is GAGVSQSPRYKVTKRGQDVTLRCDPISSHATLYWYQQALGQGPEFLTYFNYEAQPDKSGLPSDRFSAERPEGSISTLTIQRTEQRDSAMYRCASSPLSGSLYNEQFFGPGTRLTVL.